This paragraph covers one T cell receptor (beta chain) sequence. What it binds is unknown. Assay: immunoSEQ multiplex PCR; the TCRdb copy retains only in-frame clones and omits some. The table has approximately 17,000 clones, more than 75% seen once. J was trimmed by 3 bases and V by 2 bases; bases with no gene match: 3. CDR1 and CDR2 from the germline V gene are SGHRS and YFSETQ. The CDR3 has 15 amino acids. CD4+ T cells from unexposed donors were obtained before the COVID-19 pandemic (2011-2018). After about 10 days of culture, CD4+ T cells were isolated. Each well had 2 million to 2.5 million PBMCs in around 5% human AB serum with IL-2. The data derive from a study of CD4 T cells in relation to SARS-CoV-2 and coronaviruses. Study results and caveats: Samples before the pandemic and after infection were not matched within any donor.

This sequence originates from a human donor in good health. The sequenced material came from CD4+ T cells from PBMCs, cultured in vitro. The chain uses TRBV5-1 and TRBJ2-5; 11 nucleotides line up with TRBD2. The DNA of the CDR3 is TGCGCCAGCAGCTTACTAGCGGGAGAGAAAGAGACCCAGTACTTC. It encodes CASSLLAGEKETQYF.